These 17 T cell receptor beta chains share one sample of origin, sequenced in a study of cytomegalovirus exposure and HLA in healthy donors. The PCR used 60 Vbeta and 13 Jbeta primers. The repertoire was sequenced with immunoSEQ multiplex PCR; TCRdb's copy has only in-frame clones and lacks some. The repertoire holds approximately 180,000 clones, roughly 80% seen once, with less than 2% in the top ten. The sequencing input was PBMCs. Receptors originate from a woman aged 18-29 years in good health and CMV-seronegative.

The chain links TRBV4-3 to TRBJ2-1; D is possibly TRBD1 (6 bases). Trimming pared 0 bases from V and 5 bases from J, leaving 17 bases between. The CDR3 is 17 amino acids. Germline loops: CDR1 LGHNA, CDR2 YSLEER. The CDR3 loop is CASSQDLTGITNNEQFF. The CDR3 DNA reads TGCGCCAGCAGCCAAGATCTCACAGGGATCACGAACAATGAGCAGTTCTTC.

This clone was picked up a small number of times. V usage is TRBV15 and J usage is TRBJ2-3; 8 bases are a match to TRBD2. Germline CDR1 and CDR2: LNHNV and YYDKDF (reference sequence). Trimming cost V 0 bases and J 3 bases; bases outside gene matches: 5. This CDR3 is built from 16 residues. The CDR3 spells CATSRDPGLATDTQYF. CDR3 coding DNA: TGTGCCACCAGCAGAGATCCTGGACTAGCAACAGATACGCAGTATTTT.

This chain connects TRBV10-2 to TRBJ1-1, with D hard to call. Germline V CDR1 and CDR2: WSHSY, SAAADI. The CDR3 extends over 14 amino acids. The ends were cut back, 7 bases at V and 0 bases at J, with 12 bases in the middle. CDR3 bases: TGCGCCAGCACCGAATTGACACTGAACACTGAAGCTTTCTTT. It translates to CASTELTLNTEAFF.

The chain links TRBV18 to TRBJ1-5, with 10 positions matching TRBD1. Germline V gene data show CDR1 as KGHSH and CDR2 as LQKENI. The CDR3 length is 17 residues. V lost 3 bases and J lost 1; bases outside the gene matches: 6. The CDR3 loop reads CASSPYAGQGSNQPQHF. CDR3 in DNA: TGTGCCAGCTCACCCTATGCGGGACAGGGGAGCAATCAGCCCCAGCATTTT.

This chain uses TRBV4-1 with TRBJ2-7; 10 bases are shared with TRBD2. The V segment lost 0 bases and the J segment 0 bases; nucleotides outside the gene matches: 2. Per germline, CDR1 MGHRA and CDR2 YSYEKL. The CDR3 is 16 residues long. The CDR3 nucleotides are TGCGCCAGCAGCCAAGACCCTAGCGGGAGCTCCTACGAGCAGTACGTC. Protein product: CASSQDPSGSSYEQYV.

The rearrangement joins TRBV28 to TRBJ2-1, with 9 positions matching TRBD2. The CDR3 length is 20 residues. V was clipped by 6 bases and J by 6 bases; unmatched bases: 24. Germline V CDR1 and CDR2: MDHEN, SYDVKM. CDR3 loop: CASRGLWTSDPFESSNEQFF. The CDR3 DNA sequence: TGTGCCAGCAGGGGACTATGGACTAGCGACCCCTTTGAAAGTAGCAATGAGCAGTTCTTC.

The chain employs TRBV4-1 and TRBJ1-5, with D hard to call. The CDR3 length is 16 residues. Germline V gene data show CDR1 as MGHRA and CDR2 as YSYEKL. Trimming took off 0 bases at V and 3 bases at J, with 12 bases between the two ends. The CDR3 loop is CASSQDHNSLNQPQHF. CDR3 in DNA: TGCGCCAGCAGCCAAGATCATAACAGCCTCAATCAGCCCCAGCATTTT.

The chain joins TRBV5-8 to TRBJ1-3; maybe TRBD1 (5 bases). V gave up 0 bases and J gave up 0 bases, with 13 bases separating them. CDR3 length: 17 amino acids. The germline V gene has CDR1 SGHTS and CDR2 YDEGEE. DNA for the CDR3: TGTGCCAGCAGCTTGGGGCAGGGCTATTACTCTGGAAACACCATATATTTT. Translating gives CASSLGQGYYSGNTIYF.

This chain connects TRBV28 to TRBJ1-2; 8 positions match TRBD1. CDR1 is MDHEN, CDR2 SYDVKM, per germline. This CDR3 has 14 amino acids. J lost 3 bases, V lost 4 bases, and 4 bases had no gene match. The CDR3 DNA follows: TGTGCCAGCAGTTCCCCGGGACAGGACTATGGCTACACCTTC. Protein sequence: CASSSPGQDYGYTF.

A single count supports this clone. J is TRBJ1-5 and V is TRBV10-3; 9 nucleotides match TRBD1. The CDR3 length is 15 residues. Trimming took 2 bases from V and 2 from J; bases not matched to a gene: 1. Germline CDR1 ENHRY, CDR2 SYGVKD. In DNA form, the CDR3 reads TGTGCCATCAGTGAGGGGGACAGGGGCAATCAGCCCCAGCATTTT. It is translated as CAISEGDRGNQPQHF.

The chain couples TRBV5-1 to TRBJ2-2, with D possibly TRBD1 on 6 matching bases. Per germline, CDR1 SGHRS and CDR2 YFSETQ. CDR3 size: 15 residues. DNA of the CDR3: TGCGACAGAAGCGCCGGCCTACGGGACATCGGGGAGCTGTTTTTT. It translates to CDRSAGLRDIGELFF.

The sample holds one count of this clone. The genes are TRBV15 and TRBJ1-2; perhaps TRBD1 as D (6 bases). CDR1 is LNHNV and CDR2 is YYDKDF in the germline V gene (reference sequence). There are 17 residues in the CDR3. V was pared by 5 bases and J by 5 bases, with 24 bases between. CDR3 in DNA: TGTGCCACCAGCTTGGGACAAAGTGAACAATCATCTTATGGCTACACCTTC. Its protein product is CATSLGQSEQSSYGYTF.

Turning to this clone: One end of the junction does not line up with germline, which may come from a read error. The CDR3 is CSSSLARSSSTDTQYF. The CDR3 coding sequence is TGTTCCAGCAGCTTAGCCAGGTCGTCGAGCACAGATACGCAGTATTTT. The chain couples TRBV7-9 to TRBJ2-3; no clear D gene. From germline, CDR1 is SEHNR and CDR2 FQNEAQ (reference sequence). The CDR3 loop spans 16 amino acids.

The genes are TRBV4-1 and TRBJ2-1, with 10 positions matching TRBD2. Trimming at V came to 1 base and at J to 5 bases, leaving 5 bases not matched to a gene. Germline V gene data show CDR1 as MGHRA and CDR2 as YSYEKL. CDR3 size: 16 residues. The CDR3 sequence is CASSQVAGGGHNEQFF. CDR3 nucleotide sequence: TGCGCCAGCAGCCAAGTAGCGGGAGGAGGCCACAATGAGCAGTTCTTC.

The chain is built from TRBV13 and TRBJ2-5, with D perhaps TRBD2 (6 bases). The CDR3 spans 14 residues. Trimming shortened V by 2 bases and J by 2 bases, and 9 bases separated the two germline ends. Germline CDR1 and CDR2: PRHDT and FYEKMQ (reference sequence). CDR3 in amino acids: CASSLRRDQETQYF. DNA of the CDR3: TGTGCCAGCAGCTTACGGCGGGATCAAGAGACCCAGTACTTC.

V gene TRBV30 combines with J gene TRBJ2-1; no clear D. The CDR3 sequence is 15 residues long. Per germline, CDR1 GTSNPN and CDR2 SVGIG (reference sequence). The V gene lost 0 bases and the J gene lost 7 bases, with 16 bases spanning the gap. CDR3 protein: CAWSVPTRLDNEQFF. The DNA for the CDR3 is TGTGCCTGGAGTGTACCGACCCGACTGGATAATGAGCAGTTCTTC. Full variable domain (remainder filled in from reference TRBV30 and TRBJ2-1): SQTIHQWPATLVQPVGSPLSLECTVEGTSNPNLYWYRQAAGRGLQLLFYSVGIGQISSEVPQNLSASRPQDRQFILSSKKLLLSDSGFYLCAWSVPTRLDNEQFFGPGTRLTVL.

This clone showed up just once. This rearrangement joins TRBV11-2 to TRBJ2-5; TRBD2 matches at 10 bases. Germline CDR1 and CDR2: SGHAT and FQNNGV. V lost 5 bases and J lost 5; bases outside the gene matches: 14. The CDR3 contains 17 residues. As DNA, the CDR3 is TGTGCCAGCAGCGTAGGTCGAGCGGGAGGGCCCTGGGAGACCCAGTACTTC. It yields the protein CASSVGRAGGPWETQYF.